These T cell receptor beta chains were read from a single sample in a study of patients and donors after allogeneic stem cell transplantation. TCRdb independently ran MiXCR on the RT-PCR reads; one entry per CDR3 protein. The table records 900,000 to 1,000,000 distinct CDR3 sequences, about a sixth of them present only once. Sample: blood, either unsorted or a sorted T cell fraction (not recorded which). The source is a human donor who was either an allogeneic HSCT recipient or a stem cell or donor lymphocyte infusion donor (not recorded which). It is not recorded whose cells these are; they may come from a transplant donor. The CDR3 runs from the conserved cysteine through the conserved F or W. D genes are given only for firm matches. Expanded clones get a size class; other rows say once, few or many, or leave the size out.

abundance: few; v_gene: TRBV10-3; d_gene: TRBD1; len: 15; j_gene: TRBJ2-7; CDR3nt: TGTGCCATCAGCTCCGGGACAGGGGCCCCCTACGAGCAGTACTTC; CDR3aa: CAISSGTGAPYEQYF
abundance: many; v_gene: TRBV6-1; d_gene: -; len: 14; j_gene: TRBJ2-3; CDR3nt: TGTGCCAGCAGTCGCAGGGGTAGCACAGATACGCAGTATTTT; CDR3aa: CASSRRGSTDTQYF
abundance: few; v_gene: TRBV7-7; d_gene: -; len: 16; j_gene: TRBJ2-1; CDR3nt: TGTGCCAGCAGCCGGGAGTGGGCGGGAATTTACAATGAGCAGTTCTTC; CDR3aa: CASSREWAGIYNEQFF
abundance: -; v_gene: TRBV12-3/TRBV12-4; d_gene: -; len: 15; j_gene: TRBJ1-3; CDR3nt: TGTGCCAGCAGTTTGAGTGAAGGCCCTGGAAACACCATATATTTT; CDR3aa: CASSLSEGPGNTIYF
abundance: few; v_gene: TRBV4-1; d_gene: TRBD1; len: 17; j_gene: TRBJ2-3; CDR3nt: TGCGCCAGCAGCCAAGAAGTCCGGACAGGAAACTCGGATACGCAGTATTTT; CDR3aa: CASSQEVRTGNSDTQYF
abundance: once; v_gene: TRBV30; d_gene: -; len: 15; j_gene: TRBJ2-5; CDR3nt: TGTGCCTGGAGGGCGGGCCAGCCAGGCCAAGAGACCCAGTACTTC; CDR3aa: CAWRAGQPGQETQYF
abundance: -; v_gene: TRBV5-1; d_gene: TRBD2; len: 14; j_gene: TRBJ2-3; CDR3nt: TGCGCCAGCGCTAGCGGCTCGGGCACAGATACGCAGTATTTT; CDR3aa: CASASGSGTDTQYF
abundance: -; v_gene: TRBV5-5; d_gene: -; len: 13; j_gene: TRBJ2-7; CDR3nt: TGTGCCAGCGAAGGGGGGAACTCCTACGAGCAGTACTTC; CDR3aa: CASEGGNSYEQYF
abundance: -; v_gene: TRBV7-9; d_gene: TRBD2; len: 16; j_gene: TRBJ2-1; CDR3nt: TGTGCCAGCAGCTTAGCCCCTAGCGGGGGGGCCCCTGAGCAGTTCTTC; CDR3aa: CASSLAPSGGAPEQFF
abundance: many; v_gene: TRBV5-1; d_gene: -; len: 13; j_gene: TRBJ2-2; CDR3nt: TGCGCCAGCAGCGGAGAGGGGAGGAGGGAGCTGTTTTTT; CDR3aa: CASSGEGRRELFF
abundance: few; v_gene: TRBV20-1; d_gene: TRBD1; len: 13; j_gene: TRBJ2-7; CDR3nt: TGCAGTGCTAGGAAGGGACAGGTTCCGGAGCAGTACTTC; CDR3aa: CSARKGQVPEQYF
abundance: -; v_gene: TRBV20-1; d_gene: TRBD2; len: 16; j_gene: TRBJ2-3; CDR3nt: TGCAGTGCTAGAGATAAGGCTAGCGGATACACAGATACGCAGTATTTT; CDR3aa: CSARDKASGYTDTQYF
abundance: many; v_gene: TRBV12-3/TRBV12-4; d_gene: TRBD2; len: 15; j_gene: TRBJ2-2; CDR3nt: TGTGCCAGCAGGTCCACTAGCGGGGTTACCGGGGAGCTGTTTTTT; CDR3aa: CASRSTSGVTGELFF
abundance: few; v_gene: TRBV29-1; d_gene: -; len: 12; j_gene: TRBJ2-1; CDR3nt: TGCAGCGTTGAATGGTCCTACAATGAGCAGTTCTTC; CDR3aa: CSVEWSYNEQFF
abundance: -; v_gene: TRBV27; d_gene: -; len: 18; j_gene: TRBJ2-1; CDR3nt: TGTGCCAGCAGTTTATCGGGGGTAGCAGGGCTTTCAGGGTATGAGCAGTTCTTC; CDR3aa: CASSLSGVAGLSGYEQFF
abundance: few; v_gene: TRBV11-1; d_gene: TRBD2; len: 17; j_gene: TRBJ2-7; CDR3nt: TGTGCCAGCAGCTTACTGCTGGGGGGGACCAAGACCTACGAGCAGTACTTC; CDR3aa: CASSLLLGGTKTYEQYF
abundance: -; v_gene: TRBV6-5; d_gene: -; len: 17; j_gene: TRBJ2-3; CDR3nt: TGTGCCAGCAGTTCCCGGATGACACTGTCTAGCACAGATACGCAGTATTTT; CDR3aa: CASSSRMTLSSTDTQYF
abundance: few; v_gene: TRBV5-1; d_gene: -; len: 13; j_gene: TRBJ1-1; CDR3nt: TGCGCCAGCAGCCCCTCTACCGGGATTGAAGCTTTCTTT; CDR3aa: CASSPSTGIEAFF
abundance: few; v_gene: TRBV5-7; d_gene: TRBD1; len: 13; j_gene: TRBJ2-1; CDR3nt: TGTGCCAGCAGCTTCGACAGGGGGCATGAGCAGTTCTTC; CDR3aa: CASSFDRGHEQFF
abundance: many; v_gene: TRBV29-1; d_gene: TRBD1; len: 15; j_gene: TRBJ2-1; CDR3nt: TGCAGCGGGCTCTACAGGGGTAGCTCCTACAATGAGCAGTTCTTC; CDR3aa: CSGLYRGSSYNEQFF
abundance: -; v_gene: TRBV7-9; d_gene: -; len: 16; j_gene: TRBJ2-7; CDR3nt: TGTGCCAGCAGTCCCGCGAGCGGGTCGAGCTCCTACGAGCAGTACTTC; CDR3aa: CASSPASGSSSYEQYF
abundance: few; v_gene: TRBV27; d_gene: TRBD2; len: 14; j_gene: TRBJ2-3; CDR3nt: TGTGCCACCCTACTAGCGGGAGGTGCAGATACGCAGTATTTT; CDR3aa: CATLLAGGADTQYF
abundance: -; v_gene: TRBV7-9; d_gene: -; len: 15; j_gene: TRBJ1-3; CDR3nt: TGTGCCAGCAGCTTAGCATCCGGCTCTGGAAACACCATATATTTT; CDR3aa: CASSLASGSGNTIYF
abundance: few; v_gene: TRBV7-3; d_gene: -; len: 15; j_gene: TRBJ2-1; CDR3nt: TGTGCCAGCAGCTTAACGGTGGGAGGCGACAATGAGCAGTTCTTC; CDR3aa: CASSLTVGGDNEQFF
abundance: few; v_gene: TRBV7-9; d_gene: -; len: 14; j_gene: TRBJ2-1; CDR3nt: TGTGCCAGCAGCTTGAAACGGGGCTACAATGAGCAGTTCTTC; CDR3aa: CASSLKRGYNEQFF
abundance: many; v_gene: TRBV20-1; d_gene: -; len: 16; j_gene: TRBJ2-1; CDR3nt: TGCAGTGCTAGAAAGTCGGGGTATAGCTCCTACAATGAGCAGTTCTTC; CDR3aa: CSARKSGYSSYNEQFF
abundance: -; v_gene: TRBV21-1; d_gene: -; len: 19; j_gene: TRBJ2-1; CDR3nt: TGTGCCAGCAGCAAAGAGGGTCTAGCGGGCCCTAATCTTTACAATGAGCAGTTCTTC; CDR3aa: CASSKEGLAGPNLYNEQFF
abundance: many; v_gene: TRBV12-3/TRBV12-4; d_gene: TRBD2; len: 19; j_gene: TRBJ2-1; CDR3nt: TGTGCCAGCAGTTTTGTGGGACTAGCGGGGTCGAGCTCCTACAATGAGCAGTTCTTC; CDR3aa: CASSFVGLAGSSSYNEQFF
abundance: -; v_gene: TRBV4-1; d_gene: TRBD1; len: 15; j_gene: TRBJ2-2; CDR3nt: TGCGCCAGCAGCCCCGGGACAGACCTTACCGGGGAGCTGTTTTTT; CDR3aa: CASSPGTDLTGELFF
abundance: many; v_gene: TRBV20-1; d_gene: -; len: 13; j_gene: TRBJ2-1; CDR3nt: TGCAGTGCTCTCGACCCAAACGGAAATGAGCAGTTCTTC; CDR3aa: CSALDPNGNEQFF
abundance: few; v_gene: TRBV12-3/TRBV12-4; d_gene: TRBD1; len: 17; j_gene: TRBJ2-3; CDR3nt: TGTGCCAGCAGTTTAGGCGGCGCAGGGGGCGCGTCAGATACGCAGTATTTT; CDR3aa: CASSLGGAGGASDTQYF
abundance: -; v_gene: TRBV27; d_gene: -; len: 15; j_gene: TRBJ1-2; CDR3nt: TGTGCCAGCAGTTTAGACGGATGGGCTAACTATGGCTACACCTTC; CDR3aa: CASSLDGWANYGYTF
abundance: -; v_gene: TRBV20-1; d_gene: -; len: 12; j_gene: TRBJ2-6; CDR3nt: TGCAGTGCTACGGTCGGGGCCAACGTCCTGACTTTC; CDR3aa: CSATVGANVLTF
abundance: -; v_gene: TRBV30; d_gene: TRBD1; len: 15; j_gene: TRBJ1-1; CDR3nt: TGTGCCTGGAGTGTAGGGGGACAGAGGAACACTGAAGCTTTCTTT; CDR3aa: CAWSVGGQRNTEAFF
abundance: few; v_gene: TRBV15; d_gene: -; len: 16; j_gene: TRBJ1-6; CDR3nt: TGTGCCACCAGCCGAGAATGGGGGCAGGTCGGCGCACCCCTCCACTTT; CDR3aa: CATSREWGQVGAPLHF
abundance: few; v_gene: TRBV20-1; d_gene: -; len: 14; j_gene: TRBJ1-5; CDR3nt: TGCAGTGCTAGAGTCCCAGGGTCGAATCAGCCCCAGCATTTT; CDR3aa: CSARVPGSNQPQHF
abundance: -; v_gene: TRBV20-1; d_gene: -; len: 14; j_gene: TRBJ1-1; CDR3nt: TGCAGTGCTAGATTTGGGTCCATGAACACTGAAGCTTTCTTT; CDR3aa: CSARFGSMNTEAFF
abundance: many; v_gene: TRBV4-2; d_gene: TRBD1; len: 17; j_gene: TRBJ2-3; CDR3nt: TGTGCCAGCAGCCAACTTCCGACAGGGATAGGGTCGGATACGCAGTATTTT; CDR3aa: CASSQLPTGIGSDTQYF
abundance: few; v_gene: TRBV29-1; d_gene: TRBD1; len: 13; j_gene: TRBJ1-1; CDR3nt: TGCAGCGTTGACAAGACAGGGACCACTGAAGCTTTCTTT; CDR3aa: CSVDKTGTTEAFF
abundance: -; v_gene: TRBV9; d_gene: TRBD1; len: 17; j_gene: TRBJ2-6; CDR3nt: TGTGCCAGCAGTGTCAGTCCAGGGGGCTCTGGGGCCAACGTCCTGACTTTC; CDR3aa: CASSVSPGGSGANVLTF
abundance: few; v_gene: TRBV5-1; d_gene: -; len: 15; j_gene: TRBJ1-1; CDR3nt: TGCGCCAGCAGCTTAGCTGACAGGCTGATCACTGAAGCTTTCTTT; CDR3aa: CASSLADRLITEAFF
abundance: few; v_gene: TRBV5-1; d_gene: -; len: 15; j_gene: TRBJ1-5; CDR3nt: TGCGCCAGCAGCCGAAGTGGAGGGCAAGATCAGCCCCAGCATTTT; CDR3aa: CASSRSGGQDQPQHF
abundance: few; v_gene: TRBV6-1; d_gene: -; len: 13; j_gene: TRBJ2-7; CDR3nt: TGTGCCAGCACCGACAGAGCGTCCTACGAGCAGTACTTC; CDR3aa: CASTDRASYEQYF
abundance: -; v_gene: TRBV7-9; d_gene: -; len: 15; j_gene: TRBJ1-5; CDR3nt: TGTGCCAGCAGCGTAGAGGTAAATAGCAATCAGCCCCAGCATTTT; CDR3aa: CASSVEVNSNQPQHF
abundance: few; v_gene: TRBV24-1; d_gene: -; len: 13; j_gene: TRBJ1-2; CDR3nt: TGTGCCACCAGTAGCCCGGCAAACTATGGCTACACCTTC; CDR3aa: CATSSPANYGYTF
abundance: few; v_gene: TRBV20-1; d_gene: TRBD1; len: 15; j_gene: TRBJ1-5; CDR3nt: TGCAGTGCTAGCCAGGGACAGGCGCTCAATCAGCCCCAGCATTTT; CDR3aa: CSASQGQALNQPQHF
abundance: few; v_gene: TRBV20-1; d_gene: TRBD2; len: 14; j_gene: TRBJ2-7; CDR3nt: TGCAGTGCTAGAGATGACAGCGGGAAGGTCGAGCAGTACTTC; CDR3aa: CSARDDSGKVEQYF
abundance: few; v_gene: TRBV4-1; d_gene: -; len: 16; j_gene: TRBJ2-7; CDR3nt: TGCGCCAGCAGCCAAGAATCTGTGGCCAGTTCTTACGAGCAGTACTTC; CDR3aa: CASSQESVASSYEQYF
abundance: few; v_gene: TRBV5-1; d_gene: -; len: 14; j_gene: TRBJ2-1; CDR3nt: TGCGCCAGCAGCCCCCCGAGGGCCGACAATGAGCAGTTCTTC; CDR3aa: CASSPPRADNEQFF
abundance: -; v_gene: TRBV3-1; d_gene: -; len: 13; j_gene: TRBJ1-2; CDR3nt: TGTGCCAGCAGCCAAGGGCGGTACTATGGCTACACCTTC; CDR3aa: CASSQGRYYGYTF
abundance: few; v_gene: TRBV7-3; d_gene: TRBD2; len: 17; j_gene: TRBJ2-1; CDR3nt: TGTGCCAGCAGACTTAGTACCCCGGGAGGCTCCTACAATGAGCAGTTCTTC; CDR3aa: CASRLSTPGGSYNEQFF
abundance: -; v_gene: TRBV6-1; d_gene: TRBD2; len: 15; j_gene: TRBJ2-3; CDR3nt: TGTGCCAGCAATACGGCTAGCGGGGGGGCGGATACGCAGTATTTT; CDR3aa: CASNTASGGADTQYF
abundance: -; v_gene: TRBV6-5; d_gene: TRBD2; len: 16; j_gene: TRBJ2-7; CDR3nt: TGTGCCAGCAGTTCAGCCCTGCGGGAGGGCTCCTACGAGCAGTACTTC; CDR3aa: CASSSALREGSYEQYF
abundance: few; v_gene: TRBV5-4; d_gene: -; len: 14; j_gene: TRBJ1-4; CDR3nt: TGTGCCAGCAGCTTTTATAGTCAGGACGAAAAACTGTTTTTT; CDR3aa: CASSFYSQDEKLFF